Each of the 18 T cell receptor beta chains below was sequenced from the same sample in a study of T cells in Graves' hyperthyroidism and ophthalmopathy. Amplified TCR beta CDR3 regions came from RNA transcripts. The HTBI primer set drove a first-round RT-PCR of the TCR CDR3. TCRdb passed the multiplex PCR reads through MiXCR, listing each CDR3 protein once. The sample has hundreds of thousands of distinct CDR3 sequences, 15% to 20% seen once. Sequences were obtained from blood. Every receptor here comes from a woman aged 18-29 years with Graves' hyperthyroidism.

This clonotype has a count of ten or more. The J gene is TRBJ1-1, the V gene TRBV6-1; the match to TRBD1 covers 7 bases. The CDR3 sequence is 16 residues long. Germline lookup yields CDR1 MNHNS and CDR2 SASEGT. The junction had 9 bases not matched to a gene; V was cut back by 5 bases and J by 0 bases. The CDR3 DNA reads TGTGCCAGCAGTCAACACAGGGGAATCATGAACACTGAAGCTTTCTTT. Translated: CASSQHRGIMNTEAFF.

This chain connects TRBV25-1 to TRBJ2-3; D not certain. Germline V gene sequence: CDR1 MGHDK, CDR2 SYGVNS. The CDR3 is 15 amino acids. The V end was cut by 3 bases, the J end by 2 bases, with 12 bases between. The CDR3 DNA follows: TGTGCCAGCAGTGAGGAAAGGGATGCCACAGATACGCAGTATTTT. Translating gives CASSEERDATDTQYF.

The V gene is TRBV24-1, the J gene TRBJ2-5; possible D gene TRBD2, 5 bases. The germline V and J ends were trimmed by 8 bases and 6 bases, with 12 bases remaining between them. The CDR3 is made up of 12 amino acids. Germline lookup yields CDR1 KGHDR and CDR2 SFDVKD. The CDR3 loop reads CATTLAGQTQYF. CDR3 in DNA: TGTGCCACCACCCTAGCCGGCCAGACCCAGTACTTC.

Comments on this clonotype: This may be a read error: a much more frequent sequence differs by one nucleotide. The chain uses TRBV6-2 or TRBV6-3 and TRBJ2-3; TRBD1 aligns across 9 bases. V trimming: 11 bases; J trimming: 5 bases; junction bases outside the gene matches: 5. CDR1 MNHEY and CDR2 SVGEGT come from the germline V gene. The CDR3 extends over 12 amino acids. CDR3 loop: CASGQGIDTQYF. Written as DNA, the CDR3 is TGTGCCTCGGGACAGGGCATAGATACGCAGTATTTT.

This clonotype was observed at least ten times. The chain employs TRBV2 and TRBJ1-1; 7 positions agree with TRBD1. Germline V gene data show CDR1 as SNHLY and CDR2 as FYNNEI. The CDR3 is 15 residues long. V trimming: 6 bases; J trimming: 0 bases; junction bases outside the gene matches: 7. For the CDR3, the DNA is TGTGCCAGCAGGGTAGAGGGGGCCCTGAACACTGAAGCTTTCTTT. Encoded protein: CASRVEGALNTEAFF.

This clonotype was detected a few times. J is TRBJ2-7 and V is TRBV20-1; 8 bases are shared with TRBD2. Unmatched junction bases numbered 21, after V lost 2 bases and J lost 3 bases. The germline V gene has CDR1 DFQATT and CDR2 SNEGSKA (reference sequence). The CDR3 contains 19 residues. The CDR3: CSARSLGVWSAGVSYEQYF. DNA of the CDR3: TGCAGTGCTAGATCCCTGGGGGTGTGGTCAGCGGGAGTTAGCTACGAGCAGTACTTC.

This clonotype showed up just a few times. The V and J genes are TRBV5-1 and TRBJ2-3; the D gene is possibly TRBD2 (6 bases). The CDR3 spans 13 residues. Per the germline V gene, CDR1 is SGHRS and CDR2 is YFSETQ. Trimming shortened V by 5 bases and J by 6 bases, and 13 bases separated the two germline ends. This CDR3 is CASRHTGVDTQYF. CDR3 DNA sequence: TGCGCCAGCAGACATACGGGGGTGGATACGCAGTATTTT. Complete variable domain (other parts from reference TRBV5-1 and TRBJ2-3): KAGVTQTPRYLIKTRGQQVTLSCSPISGHRSVSWYQQTPGQGLQFLFEYFSETQRNKGNFPGRFSGRQFSNSRSEMNVSTLELGDSALYLCASRHTGVDTQYFGPGTRLTVL.

This clonotype has ten or more counts. The chain joins TRBV7-9 to TRBJ1-1; no definite D call. CDR1 is SEHNR and CDR2 is FQNEAQ in the germline V gene (reference sequence). Trimming removed 5 bases from V and 8 bases from J, with 9 bases in between. CDR3 length: 11 amino acids. CDR3 sequence (DNA): TGTGCCAGCAGCCTAAATCAGGAAGCTTTCTTT. This encodes CASSLNQEAFF.

The chain is built from TRBV29-1 and TRBJ2-1; 7 bases align to TRBD1. This CDR3 has 13 amino acids. Germline CDR1 is SQVTM and CDR2 is ANQGSEA. V lost 3 bases and J lost 8; bases outside the gene matches: 7. This CDR3 is CSVDFQGVYEQFF. DNA of the CDR3: TGCAGCGTTGATTTTCAGGGGGTCTATGAGCAGTTCTTC.

This clonotype was counted only a few times. This chain joins TRBV12-3 or TRBV12-4 and TRBJ2-7; no clear D. With 5 bases removed from V and 1 base from J, the gap between germline ends came to 9 bases. This CDR3 comprises 13 residues. CDR3 nucleotides: TGTGCCAGCAGTCAACCGGAATCCTACGAGCAGTACTTC. The encoded protein is CASSQPESYEQYF.

This clonotype was seen more than once but under ten times. V gene TRBV5-1 combines with J gene TRBJ2-7; 8 nucleotides line up with TRBD1. J lost 1 base, V lost 0 bases, and 9 bases had no gene match. Germline CDR1 and CDR2: SGHRS and YFSETQ. The CDR3 totals 17 residues. CDR3 nucleotides: TGCGCCAGCAGCTTGGGGGCCGGACAGGGTAGGTCCTACGAGCAGTACTTC. Translation: CASSLGAGQGRSYEQYF.

This clonotype occurred many times. The chain couples TRBV12-3 or TRBV12-4 to TRBJ2-3, with 8 bases identical to TRBD2. Trimming took 6 bases from V and 7 from J; bases not matched to a gene: 12. The CDR3 spans 15 residues. DNA of the CDR3: TGTGCCAGCAGCCGCGGGGGGCCTTTACGCCATACGCAGTATTTT. It yields the protein CASSRGGPLRHTQYF.

This clonotype was found many times. This chain links TRBV28 with TRBJ2-3; D ambiguous. Germline-derived CDR1 and CDR2 are MDHEN and SYDVKM. Trimming pared 6 bases from V and 0 bases from J, leaving 19 bases between. CDR3 length equals 17 residues. The CDR3, as DNA: TGTGCCAGCAGCCGCAATCCGTATGGGATGAGCACAGATACGCAGTATTTT. This encodes CASSRNPYGMSTDTQYF.

This clonotype was seen only a few times. The rearrangement links TRBV5-1 to TRBJ2-2; D gene unclear. The CDR3 length is 16 residues. Germline CDR1 and CDR2: SGHRS and YFSETQ. V was pared by 0 bases and J by 1 base, with 10 bases between. CDR3 DNA sequence: TGCGCCAGCAGCTTGGGACACCCCATGAACACCGGGGAGCTGTTTTTT. It encodes CASSLGHPMNTGELFF.

This clonotype was recorded at least ten times. The J gene is TRBJ2-1, the V gene TRBV7-9; TRBD2 matches 9 bases. The CDR3 is made up of 17 amino acids. V dropped 1 base and J dropped 1; count of bases not matched to a gene: 5. Germline V CDR1 and CDR2: SEHNR, FQNEAQ (reference sequence). CDR3 sequence reads: CASSLVKREVSYNEQFF. The CDR3, as DNA: TGTGCCAGCAGCTTAGTTAAGCGGGAGGTTTCCTACAATGAGCAGTTCTTC. Together with reference TRBV7-9 and TRBJ2-1, the CDR3 gives the full variable domain: DTGVSQNPRHKITKRGQNVTFRCDPISEHNRLYWYRQTLGQGPEFLTYFQNEAQLEKSRLLSDRFSAERPKGSFSTLEIQRTEQGDSAMYLCASSLVKREVSYNEQFFGPGTRLTVL.

This clonotype turned up a few times. The CDR3 protein is CSARDSGEVTSPLHF. The CDR3 DNA reads as TGCAGTGCTAGAGATTCTGGGGAGGTGACTTCACCCCTCCACTTT. This chain links TRBV20-1 with TRBJ1-6, with D unresolved. Germline V gene data show CDR1 as DFQATT and CDR2 as SNEGSKA (reference sequence). The CDR3 consists of 15 residues. With 0 bases removed from V and 9 bases from J, the gap between germline ends came to 15 bases.

This chain joins TRBV7-9 and TRBJ1-2; D remains ambiguous. In germline, CDR1 is SEHNR, CDR2 FQNEAQ (reference sequence). V was pared by 1 base and J by 7 bases, with 16 bases between. The CDR3 is 15 amino acids. The CDR3 loop is CASSLVVGTPGGYTF. CDR3 coding DNA: TGTGCCAGCAGCTTAGTGGTTGGTACCCCGGGTGGCTACACCTTC.

This clonotype was seen a handful of times. V is TRBV7-9 and J is TRBJ1-1; D uncertain. V gave up 5 bases and J gave up 11 bases, with 12 bases separating them. Germline V gives CDR1 SEHNR, CDR2 FQNEAQ (reference sequence). The CDR3 totals 11 residues. CDR3 in amino acids: CASSRALGAFF. CDR3 bases: TGTGCCAGCAGCCGGGCCCTCGGGGCTTTCTTT.